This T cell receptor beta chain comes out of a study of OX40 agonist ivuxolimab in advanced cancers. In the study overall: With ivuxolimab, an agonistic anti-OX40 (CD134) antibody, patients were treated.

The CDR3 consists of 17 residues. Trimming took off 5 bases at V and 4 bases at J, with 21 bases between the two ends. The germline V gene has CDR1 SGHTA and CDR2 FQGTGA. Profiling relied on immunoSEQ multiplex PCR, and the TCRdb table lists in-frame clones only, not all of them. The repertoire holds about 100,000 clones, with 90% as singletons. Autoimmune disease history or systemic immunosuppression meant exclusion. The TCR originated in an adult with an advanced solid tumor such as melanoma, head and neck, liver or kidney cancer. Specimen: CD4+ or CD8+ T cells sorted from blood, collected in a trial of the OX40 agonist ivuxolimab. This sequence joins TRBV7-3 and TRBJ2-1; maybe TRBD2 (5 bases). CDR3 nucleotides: TGTGCCAGCAGCCCTACGGCCGGATCCCGAGGGTACAATGAGCAGTTCTTC. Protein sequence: CASSPTAGSRGYNEQFF.